This TCR beta chain was profiled in a study of T cells in women clearing cervical HPV infection. Background on the study: Case blood was drawn when the lesion was first found; control blood after infection became undetectable. Study-level points and caveats: Cases carried less TRBV6-7 than controls: roughly 0.12% versus 0.17%. Repertoire richness, not evenness, was significantly elevated in CIN3+ cases versus controls.

Dot-blot hybridization genotyped cervical HPV amplified with MY09/MY11 PCR. The repertoire was sequenced with immunoSEQ multiplex PCR; TCRdb's copy has only in-frame clones and lacks some. The sample spans about 20,000 clones; the ten largest clones claim about 3.3%. Germline V gene data show CDR1 as SGHTA and CDR2 as FQGTGA. The CDR3 sequence is 14 residues long. The ends lost 3 bases at V and 2 bases at J; junction bases unmatched: 3. On this clone: Its antigen remains unknown. The CDR3 end falls 3 residues outside the read, so it is completed with the germline J gene.

The sequence came from a woman aged 18 to 75 with a cervical HPV16 infection that either progressed to CIN3+ or cleared (not recorded which). The sample taken for sequencing was blood buffy coat. The chain is built from TRBV7-3 and TRBJ1-1; 7 nucleotides agree with TRBD1. The CDR3: CASSLDRLNTEAFF. The sequenced part of the CDR3 DNA is TGTGCCAGCAGCTTGGACAGGCTAAACACTGAA.